This T cell receptor (beta chain) was identified during a study of blood T cell repertoires in COVID-19. The overall study: The study drew acute and convalescent COVID-19 samples from the United States, Italy and Spain. PBMCs, B-cell-depleted T cells, or T cells provided the cDNA or gDNA that made up the material.

The CDR3 extends over 11 amino acids. V lost 6 bases and J lost 5, with 7 bases in between. The germline V gene encodes CDR1 ENHRY and CDR2 SYGVKD. Patients in Seattle were enrolled during active infection, then followed longitudinally. Clones were read by immunoSEQ multiplex PCR, and TCRdb kept only the in-frame ones, dropping some. The sample comprises under 200,000 clones, about 82% of which are singletons, and about 0.95% rests with the top ten. The source material was peripheral blood. The chain combines TRBV10-3 with TRBJ1-2, with D hard to call. The sequence came from a man between 60 and 75 years old with COVID-19, enrolled during active disease. This CDR3 is CAIRAGYGYTF. CDR3 DNA sequence: TGTGCCATCAGAGCGGGGTATGGCTACACCTTC.